These 3 T cell receptor beta chains originate from one sample sequenced in a study of blood T cell repertoires in COVID-19. Sequencing used immunoSEQ multiplex PCR; TCRdb keeps in-frame clones, though not all of them. The top ten hold around 7.5% of the sample, which has about 52,000 clones, around 86% seen once. The sample was peripheral blood. These receptor sequences come from a man between 65 and 85 years old with active COVID-19.

The chain joins TRBV5-4 to TRBJ1-2; tentatively, D is TRBD1 (5 bases). This CDR3 has 13 residues. Germline V gives CDR1 SGHNT, CDR2 YYREEE (reference sequence). V lost 1 base and J 7 bases, leaving 11 bases between the germline ends. The CDR3 DNA follows: TGTGCCAGCAGCTTGTGGCAGGGAGGTGGCTACACCTTC. It translates to CASSLWQGGGYTF.

The gene calls are TRBV6-5 and TRBJ2-5, with a tentative D call TRBD1 (6 bases). The CDR3 is 12 amino acids. CDR1 and CDR2 (germline): MNHEY, SVGAGI. Deletions cut 8 bases from V and 5 bases from J, with 12 bases between. DNA of the CDR3: TGTGCCAGCTGGAGAAGGGGGGAGACCCAGTACTTC. It translates to CASWRRGETQYF.

V usage is TRBV18 and J usage is TRBJ1-2; D may be TRBD1 (6 bases). This CDR3 is built from 19 residues. V gave up 2 bases and J gave up 8 bases, with 30 bases separating them. Germline CDR1 is KGHSH and CDR2 is LQKENI. The CDR3 DNA follows: TGTGCCAGCTCACCAAGCTCCCGCCCCTCAGGGGTGGGTTTGGGAGGCTACACCTTC. It yields the protein CASSPSSRPSGVGLGGYTF.